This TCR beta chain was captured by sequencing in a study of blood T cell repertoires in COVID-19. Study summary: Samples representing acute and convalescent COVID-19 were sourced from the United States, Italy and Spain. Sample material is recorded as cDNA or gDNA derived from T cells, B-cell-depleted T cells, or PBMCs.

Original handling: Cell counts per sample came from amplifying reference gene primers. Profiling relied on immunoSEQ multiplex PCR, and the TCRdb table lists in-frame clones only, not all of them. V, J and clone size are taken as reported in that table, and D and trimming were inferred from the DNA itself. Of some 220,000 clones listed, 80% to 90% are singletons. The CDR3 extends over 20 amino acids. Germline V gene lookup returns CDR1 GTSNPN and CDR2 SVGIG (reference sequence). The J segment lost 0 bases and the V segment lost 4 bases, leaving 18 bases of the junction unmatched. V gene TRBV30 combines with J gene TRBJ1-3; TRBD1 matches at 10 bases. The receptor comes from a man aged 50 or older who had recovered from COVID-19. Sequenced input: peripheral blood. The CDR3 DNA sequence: TGTGCCTGGACTGTAACGGGACAGGGGCGATTACGAAGCTCTGGAAACACCATATATTTT. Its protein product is CAWTVTGQGRLRSSGNTIYF.